The 5 T cell receptor beta chains given below trace back to one sample, sequenced in a study of PD-1 blockade in classical Hodgkin lymphoma. Time point defined: cycle 4 day 1 (C4D1), after six to seven weeks of nivolumab. No patient escaped relapse after autologous stem cell transplantation, and brentuximab vedotin exposure varied. Sequencing was performed with immunoSEQ multiplex PCR; in TCRdb, only in-frame clones are kept and a portion is missing. In the table there are over 60,000 clones, around 94% of which are singletons. Sequenced here: peripheral blood mononuclear cells (PBMCs), sampled before the fourth cycle of nivolumab. The receptors originated from a human donor with classical Hodgkin lymphoma.

The chain couples TRBV6-1 to TRBJ2-7, with 9 bases lining up with TRBD2. The end of the DNA is better explained by TRBJ2-5, so the J call may be wrong. Germline V gene data show CDR1 as MNHNS and CDR2 as SASEGT. The CDR3 is 17 amino acids. CDR3 protein: CASSGHFSGGVQETQYF. CDR3 nucleotide sequence: TGTGCCAGCAGTGGTCACTTTAGCGGGGGCGTACAAGAGACCCAGTACTTC.

The V gene is TRBV9, the J gene TRBJ2-3; 8 bases fit TRBD1. V was pared by 3 bases and J by 4 bases, with 4 bases of the junction left unmatched. Looked up from germline, CDR1 is SGDLS and CDR2 is YYNGEE. The CDR3 contains 14 residues. CDR3 DNA: TGTGCCAGCAGCGAGGCGGACAGGGCAGATACGCAGTATTTT. Translated, it gives CASSEADRADTQYF.

The V gene is TRBV7-9, the J gene TRBJ2-2; D is possibly TRBD2 (5 bases). CDR3 length: 14 residues. V dropped 6 bases and J dropped 6 bases, with 14 bases sitting between them. Germline lookup yields CDR1 SEHNR and CDR2 FQNEAQ (reference sequence). The CDR3 DNA follows: TGTGCCAGCAGGGCCGACGGGGTGTCCGGGGAGCTGTTTTTT. This translates into CASRADGVSGELFF.

The chain couples TRBV7-2 to TRBJ1-5; weak D call: TRBD1 (5 bases). Trimming removed 1 base at V and 0 bases at J, with 10 bases between. Germline V gene sequence: CDR1 SGHTA, CDR2 FQGNSA. The CDR3 covers 16 residues. The CDR3 protein is CASSLGSGYSNQPQHF. CDR3 DNA: TGTGCCAGCAGCTTAGGGTCAGGGTATAGCAATCAGCCCCAGCATTTT.

V is TRBV10-1 and J is TRBJ2-3; D call uncertain. Germline V gives CDR1 WNHNN, CDR2 SYGVQD (reference sequence). V lost 3 bases and J lost 2, with 3 bases in between. The CDR3 totals 12 residues. The CDR3 nucleotides read TGCGCCAGCAGTGATAACACAGATACGCAGTATTTT. It translates to CASSDNTDTQYF.